This T cell receptor (beta chain) was recorded in a study of T cell repertoires in cytomegalovirus infection. About the research overall: From public TCR beta signatures came an indication of both CMV infection and matching HLA type. Study results and caveats: CMV-specific TCR beta clonotypes restricted by HLA-C were the ones dominating the ex vivo response.

TCRdb re-derived calls from the reads in MiXCR, one entry per CDR3 protein. The data contain 450,000 to 550,000 distinct CDR3 sequences, more than 40% of them singletons. With 5 bases clipped from V and 7 bases from J, the junction kept 8 bases outside the gene matches. The CDR3 extends over 15 amino acids. To note about this clonotype: What it binds is not known.

The receptor was isolated from a human donor in good health (CMV status not recorded). Some clones in this sample may be carry-over from other donors' samples. The V gene is TRBV12-3 or TRBV12-4, the J gene TRBJ2-3, with TRBD2 matching 11 bases. Sample: cultured PBMCs, taken from culture after CMV antigen stimulation. Here the CDR3 reads CASSLSGGAGNTQYF. CDR3 DNA: TGTGCCAGCAGTCTTAGCGGGGGGGCTGGAAATACGCAGTATTTT.